These T cell receptor beta chains were read from a single sample in a study of blood T cell repertoires in COVID-19. The data were produced by immunoSEQ multiplex PCR, yet TCRdb's version contains in-frame clones alone and is incomplete. Counted here are around 72,000 clones, over 80% occurring once; the ten biggest clones make up about 1.9%. Sequencing input: peripheral blood. All receptors come from an older woman with acute or convalescent COVID-19. The CDR3 runs from the conserved cysteine through the conserved F or W. The D gene is left open where the match is weak. The listing skips clone size in some rows; elsewhere it reads once, few, many or a size class.

TRBJ1-1,13,NA,TRBD1,TRBV19,TGTGCCAGTATGAGGGACAGGGGAGTAGAAGCTTTCTTT,CASMRDRGVEAFF
TRBJ1-1,14,once,TRBD1,TRBV5-1,TGCGCCAGCAGCCTTGACAGGGGGCAAACTGAAGCTTTCTTT,CASSLDRGQTEAFF
TRBJ2-7,12,NA,NA,TRBV29-1,TGCAGCGTTGAAGGGACAGCCTACGAGCAGTACTTC,CSVEGTAYEQYF
TRBJ2-2,15,once,NA,TRBV6-1,TGTGCCAGCAGTGAAAGCGCGTCGAACACCGGGGAGCTGTTTTTT,CASSESASNTGELFF
TRBJ2-2,14,NA,NA,TRBV7-3,TGTGCCAGCAGCACACAGGGCTCCGGCGGGGAGCTGTTTTTT,CASSTQGSGGELFF
TRBJ1-6,15,NA,NA,TRBV21-1,TGTGCCAGCAGCAAGAGGGTTCCGGGGAATTCACCCCTCCACTTT,CASSKRVPGNSPLHF
TRBJ1-2,14,few,NA,TRBV14,TGTGCCAGCAGCCAAGGGACAGAGACCTATGGCTACACCTTC,CASSQGTETYGYTF
TRBJ1-4,14,NA,NA,TRBV5-6,TGTGCCAGCAGCTTGTACAGGAATGAGGAAAAACTGTTTTTT,CASSLYRNEEKLFF
TRBJ1-3,16,NA,NA,TRBV9,TGTGCCAGCAGCGTAGCTGGGGGGGGTCTCGCAAACACCATATATTTT,CASSVAGGGLANTIYF
TRBJ1-6,15,NA,NA,TRBV28,TGTGCCAGCAGTCCCCCACAAGGGAGGAATTCACCCCTCCACTTT,CASSPPQGRNSPLHF